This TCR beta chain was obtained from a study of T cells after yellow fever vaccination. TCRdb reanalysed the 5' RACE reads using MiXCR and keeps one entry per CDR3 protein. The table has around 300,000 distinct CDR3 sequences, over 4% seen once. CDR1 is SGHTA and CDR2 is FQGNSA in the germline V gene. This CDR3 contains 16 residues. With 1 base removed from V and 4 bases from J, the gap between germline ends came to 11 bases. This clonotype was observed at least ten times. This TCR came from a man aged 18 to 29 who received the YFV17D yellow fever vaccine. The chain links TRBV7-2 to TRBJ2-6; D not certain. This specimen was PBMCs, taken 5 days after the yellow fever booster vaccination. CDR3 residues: CASSLVSGAGANVLTF. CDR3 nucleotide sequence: TGTGCCAGCAGCTTAGTCTCGGGTGCCGGGGCCAACGTCCTGACTTTC.